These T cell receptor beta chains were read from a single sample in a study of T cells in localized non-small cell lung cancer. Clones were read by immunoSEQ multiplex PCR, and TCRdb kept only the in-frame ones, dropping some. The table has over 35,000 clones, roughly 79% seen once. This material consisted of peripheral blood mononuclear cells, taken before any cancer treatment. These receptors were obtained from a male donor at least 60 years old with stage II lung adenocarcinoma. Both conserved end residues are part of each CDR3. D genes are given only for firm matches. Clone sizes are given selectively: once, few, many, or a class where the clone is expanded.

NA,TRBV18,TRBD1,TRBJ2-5,TGTGCCAGCTCACTTGGCAGTGGGACAGCGGAGACCCAGTACTTC,CASSLGSGTAETQYF
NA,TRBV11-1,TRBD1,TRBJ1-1,TGTGCCAGCCGGGACAGATTGAACACTGAAGCTTTCTTT,CASRDRLNTEAFF
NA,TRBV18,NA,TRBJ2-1,TGTGCCAGCTCACCATGGGACAGCGGGGTCGGTGAGCAGTTCTTC,CASSPWDSGVGEQFF
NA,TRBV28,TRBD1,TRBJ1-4,TGTGCCAGCAGTCAGGGGGACAGGGGTGAAAAACTGTTTTTT,CASSQGDRGEKLFF
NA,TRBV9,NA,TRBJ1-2,TGTGCCAGCAGCGTATTCTCCGACGGACCCTATGGCTACACCTTC,CASSVFSDGPYGYTF
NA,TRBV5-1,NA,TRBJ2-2,TGCGCCAGCAGCTTGGCAGTGACCGGGGAGCTGTTTTTT,CASSLAVTGELFF
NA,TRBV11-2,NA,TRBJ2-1,TGTGCCAGCAGCCACGGGGACAATGAGCAGTTCTTC,CASSHGDNEQFF
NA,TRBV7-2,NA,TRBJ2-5,TGTGCCAGCAGCCCCTCGAGAGCATCACAACGGGAGACCCAGTACTTC,CASSPSRASQRETQYF
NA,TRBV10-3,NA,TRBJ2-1,TGTGCCATCAGTGATCCGCGCGTTAACGATGAGCAGTTCTTC,CAISDPRVNDEQFF
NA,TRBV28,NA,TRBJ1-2,TGTGCCAGCAGTTTCGGAGGGGGTCGGGCTAACTATGGCTACACCTTC,CASSFGGGRANYGYTF
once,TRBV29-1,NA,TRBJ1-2,TGCAGCGTTGAACAGGGCCGCTACACCTTC,CSVEQGRYTF
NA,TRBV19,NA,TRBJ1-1,TGTGCCAGTAGTAACCAGGGATGGAAAGCTTTCTTT,CASSNQGWKAFF
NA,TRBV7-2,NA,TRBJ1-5,TGTGCCAGCAGCTTTGGACAGCTCAATCAGCCCCAGCATTTT,CASSFGQLNQPQHF
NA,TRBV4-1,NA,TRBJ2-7,TGCGCCAGCAGCCGTATCATCGAGGGGGCCTACGAGCAGTACTTC,CASSRIIEGAYEQYF
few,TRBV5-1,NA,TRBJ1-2,TGCGCCAGCAGCTTAACAGACTATGGCTACACCTTC,CASSLTDYGYTF
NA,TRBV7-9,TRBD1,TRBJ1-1,TGTGCCAGCACCGAGACAGGGGTTGCCACTGAAGCTTTCTTT,CASTETGVATEAFF
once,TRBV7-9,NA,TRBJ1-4,TGTGCCAGCAGCCCCGGGTCCTATAATGAAAAACTGTTTTTT,CASSPGSYNEKLFF
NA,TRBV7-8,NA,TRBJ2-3,TGTGCCAGCAGCTTAGCGGGGGAGACGCAGTATTTT,CASSLAGETQYF
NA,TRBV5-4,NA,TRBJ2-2,TGTGCCAGCAGCTTGATAAGATTACGGACGGGAAACACCGGGGAGCTGTTTTTT,CASSLIRLRTGNTGELFF
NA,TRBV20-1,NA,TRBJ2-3,TGCAGTGGACCCCGCGGAGATACGCAGTATTTT,CSGPRGDTQYF
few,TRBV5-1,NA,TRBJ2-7,TGCGCCAGCAGCCCCTTCGGAGGGGGAGGGTACGAGCAGTACTTC,CASSPFGGGGYEQYF
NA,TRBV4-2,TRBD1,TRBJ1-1,TGTGCCAGCAGCCCCCCGCCGGGACAGGGATCCGGGGGCACTGAAGCTTTCTTT,CASSPPPGQGSGGTEAFF
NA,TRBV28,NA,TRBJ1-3,TGTGCCAGCAGTCTCCTTATCGGAAACACCATATATTTT,CASSLLIGNTIYF
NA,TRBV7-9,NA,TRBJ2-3,TGTGCCAGCAGCTCTACGACTAGCACAGATACGCAGTATTTT,CASSSTTSTDTQYF
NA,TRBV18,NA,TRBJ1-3,TGTGCCAGCTCACCACGAGGTGGGAGTGGAAACACCATATATTTT,CASSPRGGSGNTIYF
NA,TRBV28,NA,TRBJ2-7,TGTGCCAGCACGAGGAGGTCTTCGGGAGAGCAGTACTTC,CASTRRSSGEQYF
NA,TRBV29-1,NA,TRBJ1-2,TGCAGCGTTGCCGGTAGGAGTGGTGGCTACACCTTC,CSVAGRSGGYTF
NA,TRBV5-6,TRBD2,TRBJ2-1,TGTGCCAGCAGCTTGGCCTGGACTAGCGGGGTTGAGCAGTTCTTC,CASSLAWTSGVEQFF
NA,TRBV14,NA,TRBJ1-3,TGTGCCAGCAGCCAAGTCGCTTTTGGGGGAAACACCATATATTTT,CASSQVAFGGNTIYF
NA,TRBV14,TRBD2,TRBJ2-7,TGTGCCAGCAGCCCCTCAGGGCGGGGGACCCATCGGTACTTC,CASSPSGRGTHRYF
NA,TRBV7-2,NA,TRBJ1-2,TGTGCCAGCAGCTTCGGGACCTCTACTTATGGCTACACCTTC,CASSFGTSTYGYTF
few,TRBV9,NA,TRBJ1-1,TGTGCCAGCAGCACCACCGGGGGGCGGGGGAACACTGAAGCTTTCTTT,CASSTTGGRGNTEAFF
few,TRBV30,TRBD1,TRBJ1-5,TGTGCCTGGAGTCAACAGGGGACCCAGCCCCAGCATTTT,CAWSQQGTQPQHF
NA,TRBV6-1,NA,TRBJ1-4,TGTGCCAGCAGTCCTGGGCCAACCAACCCAAAACTGTTTTTT,CASSPGPTNPKLFF
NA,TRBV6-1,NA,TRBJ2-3,TGTGCCAGCAGTGAACGGACCCGAGGAGATACGCAGTATTTT,CASSERTRGDTQYF